This T cell receptor (beta chain) was documented in a study of CD8+ T cells in alopecia areata. In the study overall: The drug, oral tofacitinib, was given to treated patients at 5 to 10 mg twice daily. Overall study findings and caveats: Especially in alopecia totalis/universalis, lesional scalp showed greater clonality than normal scalp did.

Specimens obtained from alopecia areata patients comprised lesional scalp punch biopsies and peripheral blood. Extracted RNA was reverse transcribed into cDNA, the sequencing template. Here immunoSEQ multiplex PCR was the method, and the copy in TCRdb shows in-frame clones only, minus some. The sample lists 150,000 to 160,000 clones, about 53% seen once, with 15% to 20% in the top ten. This clone has just a few counts. What it binds is unknown. The sample was CD8+ T cells sorted from blood, taken at week 0. The source of this sequence is a human donor with alopecia areata.

CDR3 in DNA: TGCGCCAGCAGCCCCAGGACTAGCCGATCTAGCACAGATACGCAGTATTTT. This gives the protein CASSPRTSRSSTDTQYF. The chain couples TRBV4-3 to TRBJ2-3, with 8 nucleotides matching TRBD2. The ends lost 4 bases at V and 0 bases at J; junction bases unmatched: 9. Germline CDR1 LGHNA, CDR2 YSLEER. This CDR3 region has 17 residues.